This TCR beta chain was profiled in a study of blood T cell repertoires in COVID-19. Study overall: From the United States, Italy and Spain came samples of acute and convalescent COVID-19. Sources were T cells, B-cell-depleted T cells, or PBMCs; the material itself was cDNA or gDNA.

Looked up from germline, CDR1 is MNHEY and CDR2 is SVGAGI. CDR3 length: 12 residues. V lost 6 bases to trimming and J lost 9 bases, with 12 bases between them. In the original analysis: Reference gene primer amplification gave estimated nucleated cell counts. Using immunoSEQ multiplex PCR, the repertoire was profiled, and TCRdb retains in-frame clones only, with some absent. The V and J calls and clone size were taken over from that table, and D and trimming were inferred from the DNA. This sample has fewer than 80,000 clones; around 67% occur once, and the top ten carry approximately 20%. The V and J genes are TRBV6-5 and TRBJ2-1, with D perhaps TRBD2 (6 bases). The TCR sequence derives from a man between 60 and 75 years old with acute or convalescent COVID-19. Material for sequencing was peripheral blood. The CDR3 reads CASREGRGEQFF. CDR3 nucleotide sequence: TGTGCCAGCAGGGAGGGGCGGGGTGAGCAGTTCTTC.